This record looks at one TCR beta chain sequence and its context. What it recognizes is unknown. At one end, the junction sequence differs from germline, possibly due to a read error. The germline CDR1 and CDR2 sequences are SGHAT and FQNNGV. This CDR3 is 13 amino acids long. Germline DNA was also extracted, and blood RNA was taken from unsorted whole blood. Making TCR beta cDNA involved 400 to 600 ng total RNA and a constant-region primer. Three nested multiplex PCR rounds, a slightly modified ARM-PCR, produced the libraries for TCR beta. Primers for the first two PCR rounds were TRBV1-TRBV30 forward primers and a C-beta reverse primer (roughly 10 cycles per round). TCRdb re-derived calls from the multiplex PCR reads in MiXCR, one entry per CDR3 protein. The data contain about 330,000 distinct CDR3 sequences, roughly two thirds of them singletons. This sample is drawn from a study of tumor-infiltrating lymphocytes in primary liver carcinoma. Study-wide background: The patient group consisted of men and women aged 30 to 69 years. Productive TCRbeta reads per sample were roughly 3.5 to 7.5 million, not differing by tissue.

The study's findings and limits: Tumor top-250-clone fraction significantly exceeded that of blood (p = 0.039).

J is TRBJ2-5 and V is TRBV11-2; the D is unclear. The clonotype was recovered from a man aged 35 to 55 with primary liver carcinoma and hepatitis B virus infection. Sequencing was performed on peripheral blood. CDR3 loop: CVSSLFGLETQYF. In nucleotides, the CDR3 is TGTGTCAGCAGCTTATTCGGATTGGAGACCCAGTACTTC.